A single sample gave rise to the 7 T cell receptor beta chains below, sequenced in a study of cytomegalovirus exposure and HLA in healthy donors. 60 Vbeta and 13 Jbeta primers were used in PCR. Generated by immunoSEQ multiplex PCR, the TCRdb table keeps only in-frame clones and is missing some. The sample has roughly 180,000 clones; approximately 81% are singletons. Sequences were obtained from PBMCs. These receptor sequences come from a male donor in good health and CMV-seronegative.

V and J are TRBV5-1 and TRBJ2-3; 7 bases fit TRBD1. The germline gives CDR1 SGHRS, CDR2 YFSETQ. J was trimmed by 3 bases and V by 4 bases; bases with no gene match: 5. The CDR3 is 14 amino acids. The CDR3 sequence: CASSQRQGTDTQYF. CDR3 DNA: TGCGCCAGCAGCCAGAGACAGGGAACAGATACGCAGTATTTT.

The chain couples TRBV30 to TRBJ2-1; 9 positions agree with TRBD1. Germline V gene lookup returns CDR1 GTSNPN and CDR2 SVGIG (reference sequence). The CDR3 is 12 amino acids. V shed 3 bases, J shed 16 bases, and the junction held 10 bases outside the gene matches. CDR3 amino acids: CAWRHPGQGKFF. In DNA form, the CDR3 reads TGTGCCTGGAGGCACCCGGGACAGGGCAAATTCTTC.

The V gene is TRBV6-5, the J gene TRBJ1-1; D is unclear. CDR3 size: 13 residues. V lost 7 bases to trimming and J lost 1 base, with 10 bases between them. Germline V gives CDR1 MNHEY, CDR2 SVGAGI. The CDR3 coding sequence is TGTGCCAGCACTTATTTCGGGAACACTGAAGCTTTCTTT. This encodes CASTYFGNTEAFF.

This clone turned up a few times. The genes are TRBV9 and TRBJ1-1; 7 bases agree with TRBD1. The V gene end was trimmed by 0 bases and the J gene end by 4 bases; junction bases not matched to a gene: 12. This CDR3 is built from 17 residues. Germline CDR1 SGDLS, CDR2 YYNGEE. CDR3 nucleotides: TGTGCCAGCAGCGTAGATCCCTTGACAGGGATAATCACTGAAGCTTTCTTT. Translation gives CASSVDPLTGIITEAFF.

The chain links TRBV6-5 to TRBJ1-3; D is unresolved. V was cut by 5 bases and J by 0 bases, with 8 bases left in between. The CDR3 runs 14 residues. Germline loops: CDR1 MNHEY, CDR2 SVGAGI. The DNA for the CDR3 is TGTGCCAGCAGTGAGGGAGGCTCTGGAAACACCATATATTTT. Protein: CASSEGGSGNTIYF.

The chain has TRBV2 and TRBJ1-5; D may be TRBD1 (5 bases). Trimming stripped 5 bases from V and 6 bases from J, with 20 bases between. From germline, CDR1 is SNHLY and CDR2 FYNNEI. CDR3 length: 16 residues. The CDR3 bases are TGTGCCAGCAGTACACAGGCAGGCCATCGGCTTCAGCCCCAGCATTTT. The encoded protein is CASSTQAGHRLQPQHF.

This sequence joins TRBV2 and TRBJ1-5; the D is unclear. Germline CDR1 SNHLY, CDR2 FYNNEI. The CDR3 length is 14 residues. V lost 3 bases and J 3 bases, leaving 9 bases between the germline ends. In DNA form, the CDR3 reads TGTGCCAGCAGTGAGCGGAGTGACAATCAGCCCCAGCATTTT. This encodes CASSERSDNQPQHF.